Listed here are 19 T cell receptor beta chains from one sample, sequenced in a study of spatial heterogeneity in lung cancer. Time point in this sample: blood at routine non-recurrence follow-up after resection. TCRdb ran MiXCR on the 5' RACE reads and lists one entry per CDR3 protein. The sample records around 98,000 distinct CDR3 sequences, approximately 19% being singletons. The source material was PBMCs, sampled at follow-up. These receptors were collected from a male donor with early-stage non-small cell lung cancer.

This clonotype was seen repeatedly, ten times or more. CDR3 DNA sequence: TGTGCCAGCAGTAGGAGCGTAGGAGAGCGGGAGCAGTTCTTC. Translated: CASSRSVGEREQFF. The chain has TRBV2 and TRBJ2-1; a weak D match, TRBD2 (5 bases). Trimming removed 5 bases at V and 10 bases at J, with 18 bases between. The CDR3 has 14 amino acids. Looked up from germline, CDR1 is SNHLY and CDR2 is FYNNEI.

The sample holds a few counts of this clonotype. The genes are TRBV2 and TRBJ1-1; TRBD1 might be the D (5 bases). The CDR3 covers 14 residues. Germline V gene sequence: CDR1 SNHLY, CDR2 FYNNEI. V shed 5 bases and J shed 4 bases, with 14 bases lying between them. This CDR3 reads CASSPDTPGTEAFF. The CDR3 DNA follows: TGTGCCAGCAGTCCGGACACTCCAGGCACTGAAGCTTTCTTT.

The chain carries TRBV7-3 and TRBJ2-5; 7 nucleotides agree with TRBD1. Germline trimming cut 5 bases from V and 5 bases from J; bases unmatched to any gene: 5. Germline CDR1 reads SGHTA; CDR2 reads FQGTGA. This CDR3 is built from 13 residues. This CDR3 is CASSLTGDETQYF. The CDR3 DNA reads TGTGCCAGCAGCCTTACAGGGGACGAGACCCAGTACTTC.

The chain links TRBV5-1 to TRBJ2-3; 7 bases align to TRBD2. Per germline, CDR1 SGHRS and CDR2 YFSETQ. V lost 4 bases to trimming and J lost 0 bases; unmatched junction nucleotides: 8. The CDR3 extends over 16 amino acids. The CDR3 region has the DNA TGCGCCAGCAGCCCAAGCGGGGCGACCAGCACAGATACGCAGTATTTT. Protein: CASSPSGATSTDTQYF.

This clonotype was counted at least ten times. This rearrangement joins TRBV20-1 to TRBJ1-1, with D hard to call. The ends were cut back, 2 bases at V and 6 bases at J, with 10 bases in the middle. The V gene's germline CDR1 is DFQATT and CDR2 SNEGSKA (reference sequence). The CDR3 covers 12 residues. The CDR3 bases are TGCAGTGCTAGATCCGGAGACCCTGAAGCTTTCTTT. Translation gives CSARSGDPEAFF.

This clonotype was found a few times. The chain employs TRBV25-1 and TRBJ2-7; D is undetermined. This CDR3 is built from 16 residues. CDR1 is MGHDK, CDR2 SYGVNS, per germline. Deletions cut 5 bases from V and 5 bases from J, with 22 bases between. The chain's CDR3 is CASSSKIWGPRNEQYF. The CDR3, as DNA: TGTGCCAGCAGTTCAAAGATCTGGGGTCCAAGGAACGAGCAGTACTTC.

This rearrangement joins TRBV27 to TRBJ2-7, with D maybe TRBD1 (6 bases). Per germline, CDR1 MNHEY and CDR2 SMNVEV (reference sequence). The V and J ends lost 0 bases and 0 bases respectively, with 12 bases between them. CDR3 length: 16 residues. The DNA of the CDR3 is TGTGCCAGCAGTTTATCTCCGGGACAAAGCTCCTACGAGCAGTACTTC. It is translated as CASSLSPGQSSYEQYF.

This chain uses TRBV7-8 with TRBJ2-1; 7 nucleotides match TRBD1. The ends lost 4 bases at V and 6 bases at J; junction bases unmatched: 6. Per germline, CDR1 SGHVS and CDR2 FQNEAQ. CDR3 length: 14 residues. CDR3 coding DNA: TGTGCCAGCAGCTCCCGACAGGGTTTCAATGAGCAGTTCTTC. Its translation is CASSSRQGFNEQFF.

The chain combines TRBV24-1 with TRBJ2-1; 9 bases map to TRBD2. CDR1 and CDR2 (germline): KGHDR, SFDVKD. V trimming: 4 bases; J trimming: 4 bases; junction bases outside the gene matches: 7. The CDR3 is made up of 16 amino acids. The CDR3 coding sequence is TGTGCCACCAGTGAGCTGACTAGCGGCCCATACAATGAGCAGTTCTTC. Its protein is CATSELTSGPYNEQFF.

This clonotype was recorded a few times. The CDR3: CASSQGQGAGEQYV. The DNA of the CDR3 is TGCGCCAGCAGCCAGGGACAGGGGGCGGGGGAGCAGTACGTC. The chain combines TRBV10-2 with TRBJ2-7, with 12 bases aligning to TRBD1. The CDR3 has 14 residues. Per the germline V gene, CDR1 is WSHSY and CDR2 is SAAADI. Germline trimming cut 6 bases from V and 7 bases from J; bases unmatched to any gene: 7.

The table lists this clonotype with a few counts. The chain combines TRBV5-1 with TRBJ2-5; no definite D call. With 4 bases removed from V and 0 bases from J, the gap between germline ends came to 10 bases. The CDR3 extends over 14 amino acids. From germline, CDR1 is SGHRS and CDR2 YFSETQ. This CDR3 is CASSVSGDQETQYF. CDR3 coding DNA: TGCGCCAGCAGCGTATCAGGTGACCAAGAGACCCAGTACTTC.

V is TRBV6-5 and J is TRBJ2-1; D unresolved. The CDR3 runs 15 residues. Germline CDR1 MNHEY, CDR2 SVGAGI. Deletions cut 6 bases from V and 0 bases from J, with 12 bases between. DNA of the CDR3: TGTGCCAGCAGGGTGTATCGGAGCTCCTACAATGAGCAGTTCTTC. Its translation is CASRVYRSSYNEQFF.

This clonotype was counted at least ten times. The rearrangement links TRBV7-8 to TRBJ2-3, with D uncertain. Germline V gene data show CDR1 as SGHVS and CDR2 as FQNEAQ. CDR3 length equals 16 residues. The germline V and J ends were trimmed by 2 bases and 2 bases, with 14 bases remaining between them. The CDR3 sequence is CASSLSAIPITDTQYF. DNA for the CDR3: TGTGCCAGCAGCTTATCGGCCATTCCTATCACAGATACGCAGTATTTT.

This clonotype is categorized as medium-sized. The rearrangement links TRBV20-1 to TRBJ2-7; D is perhaps TRBD1 (7 bases). Germline CDR1 reads DFQATT; CDR2 reads SNEGSKA (reference sequence). Between the trimmed V and J ends, which lost 5 bases and 6 bases, there was a span of 11 bases. The CDR3 is 11 residues long. CDR3 amino acids: CSASQGGEQYV. The CDR3 DNA reads as TGCAGTGCTTCCCAGGGGGGCGAGCAGTACGTC.

This sequence joins TRBV6-5 and TRBJ1-1, with a possible D match to TRBD1 (5 bases). The V and J ends lost 5 bases and 8 bases respectively, with 18 bases between them. The CDR3 totals 14 residues. The germline CDR1 and CDR2 sequences are MNHEY and SVGAGI. The CDR3 here is CASSTTPRQGEAFF. CDR3 bases: TGTGCCAGCAGTACAACCCCTCGCCAGGGAGAAGCTTTCTTT.

In this sample, this clonotype turned up many times. The chain uses TRBV9 and TRBJ1-3; possible D gene TRBD1, 5 bases. V lost 0 bases and J lost 8, with 15 bases in between. Germline CDR1 SGDLS, CDR2 YYNGEE. This CDR3 has 15 amino acids. CDR3 in DNA: TGTGCCAGCAGCGTAGATGGGGCGTGGGAGGACACCATATATTTT. Encoded protein: CASSVDGAWEDTIYF.

This clonotype was counted ten times or more. The rearrangement uses TRBV20-1 and TRBJ2-1, with D perhaps matching TRBD2 (7 bases). V shed 5 bases and J shed 6 bases, with 14 bases lying between them. CDR3 length: 13 amino acids. Germline CDR1 DFQATT, CDR2 SNEGSKA (reference sequence). The CDR3 nucleotides are TGCAGTGCTCGGCCGGGGGGCAGCAATGAGCAGTTCTTC. Encoded protein: CSARPGGSNEQFF.

CDR3 in amino acids: CASSLEGRGQPQHF. CDR3 in DNA: TGTGCCAGCAGCTTAGAGGGGCGCGGACAGCCCCAGCATTTT. J is TRBJ1-5 and V is TRBV7-8; TRBD1 might be the D (5 bases). The CDR3 has 14 amino acids. Germline V gene sequence: CDR1 SGHVS, CDR2 FQNEAQ. The V end lost 1 base, the J end lost 7 bases, and 11 bases lay between the germline ends.

The chain links TRBV10-2 to TRBJ1-5; no firm D call. Trimming stripped 11 bases from V and 9 bases from J, with 11 bases between. This CDR3 region has 10 residues. The germline gives CDR1 WSHSY, CDR2 SAAADI. For the CDR3, the DNA is TGCGCCGTTCCCGAATGGCCCCAGCATTTT. Protein product: CAVPEWPQHF.